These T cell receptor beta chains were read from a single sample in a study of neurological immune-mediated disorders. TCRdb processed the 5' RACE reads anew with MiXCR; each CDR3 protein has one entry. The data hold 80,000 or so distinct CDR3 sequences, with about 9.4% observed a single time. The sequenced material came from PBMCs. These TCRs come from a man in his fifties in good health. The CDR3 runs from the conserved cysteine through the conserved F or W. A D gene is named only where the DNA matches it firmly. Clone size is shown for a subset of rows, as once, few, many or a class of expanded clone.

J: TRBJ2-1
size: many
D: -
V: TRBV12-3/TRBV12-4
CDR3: CASSLGVTYNEQFF
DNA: TGTGCCAGCAGTTTGGGGGTTACTTACAATGAGCAGTTCTTC

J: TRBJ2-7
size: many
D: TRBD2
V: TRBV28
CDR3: CASSFWAGIAGGSYEQYF
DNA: TGTGCCAGCAGTTTCTGGGCTGGGATAGCGGGAGGGTCCTACGAGCAGTACTTC

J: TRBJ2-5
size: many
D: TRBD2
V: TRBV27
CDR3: CASSLSSAGGQETQYF
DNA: TGTGCCAGCAGTTTAAGTTCGGCGGGGGGGCAAGAGACCCAGTACTTC

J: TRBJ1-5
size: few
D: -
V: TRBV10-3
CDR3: CAISSSPGSNQPQHF
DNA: TGTGCCATCAGTAGCAGTCCGGGGAGCAATCAGCCCCAGCATTTT

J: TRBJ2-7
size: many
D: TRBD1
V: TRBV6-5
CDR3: CASSYSRQGPYEQYF
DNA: TGTGCCAGCAGTTACTCCCGACAGGGCCCCTACGAGCAGTACTTC

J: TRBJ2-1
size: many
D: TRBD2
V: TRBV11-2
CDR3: CASSLLAGGDEQFF
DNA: TGTGCCAGCAGCTTATTAGCGGGAGGGGATGAGCAGTTCTTC

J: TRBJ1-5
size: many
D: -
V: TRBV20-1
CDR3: CSARRSPPGGQPQHF
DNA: TGCAGTGCTAGGCGATCCCCTCCCGGAGGTCAGCCCCAGCATTTT

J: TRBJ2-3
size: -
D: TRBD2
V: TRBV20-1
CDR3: CSARDGQAGGSSTYTQYF
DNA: TGCAGTGCTAGAGATGGACAAGCGGGGGGATCTAGCACATATACGCAGTATTTT

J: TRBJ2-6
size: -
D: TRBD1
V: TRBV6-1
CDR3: CASSADPPGQGSGANVLTF
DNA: TGTGCCAGCAGTGCCGATCCACCGGGACAGGGATCTGGGGCCAACGTCCTGACTTTC

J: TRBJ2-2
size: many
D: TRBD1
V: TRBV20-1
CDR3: CSATTPGQAVNTGELFF
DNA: TGCAGTGCTACCACGCCGGGACAGGCAGTAAACACCGGGGAGCTGTTTTTT

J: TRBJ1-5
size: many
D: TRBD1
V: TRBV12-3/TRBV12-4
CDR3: CASSLGTGGQPQHF
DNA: TGTGCCAGCAGTTTAGGGACAGGGGGTCAGCCCCAGCATTTT

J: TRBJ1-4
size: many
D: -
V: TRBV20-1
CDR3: CSAVQGGEKLFF
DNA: TGCAGTGCTGTACAGGGAGGGGAAAAACTGTTTTTT

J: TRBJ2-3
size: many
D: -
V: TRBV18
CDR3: CASSRLFYSARNDTQYF
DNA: TGTGCCAGCTCTCGGTTGTTTTACAGTGCTCGGAATGATACGCAGTATTTT

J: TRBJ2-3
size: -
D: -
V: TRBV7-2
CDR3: CAISLAPGRGQNTRYF
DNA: TGTGCCATCAGCCTCGCCCCTGGCAGGGGTCAAAATACGCGGTATTTT

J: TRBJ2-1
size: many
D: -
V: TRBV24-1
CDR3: CATSVVGRQFF
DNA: TGTGCCACCAGTGTGGTCGGGAGGCAGTTCTTC

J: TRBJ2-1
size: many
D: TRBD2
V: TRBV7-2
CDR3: CASSMRGGSYNEQFF
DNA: TGTGCCAGCAGCATGCGGGGGGGCTCCTACAATGAGCAGTTCTTC

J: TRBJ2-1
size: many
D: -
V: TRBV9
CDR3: CASSVALGASYNEQFF
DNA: TGTGCCAGCAGCGTAGCTTTGGGGGCCTCCTACAATGAGCAGTTCTTC

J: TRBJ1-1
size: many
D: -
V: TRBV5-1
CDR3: CASSDTGFMNTEAFF
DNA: TGCGCCAGCAGCGATACAGGATTCATGAACACTGAAGCTTTCTTT

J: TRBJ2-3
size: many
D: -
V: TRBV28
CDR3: CASSFGPASTDTQYF
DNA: TGTGCCAGCAGTTTCGGTCCAGCTAGCACAGATACGCAGTATTTT

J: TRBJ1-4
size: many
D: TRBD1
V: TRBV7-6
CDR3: CASSPGTGFEKLFF
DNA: TGTGCCAGCAGCCCGGGGACAGGGTTTGAAAAACTGTTTTTT

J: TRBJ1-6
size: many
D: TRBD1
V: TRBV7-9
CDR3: CASSLADRPLGSPLHF
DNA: TGTGCCAGCAGCTTAGCGGACAGGCCTTTGGGGTCACCCCTCCACTTT

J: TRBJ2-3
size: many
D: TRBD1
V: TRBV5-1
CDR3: CASSIGQVQGTQYF
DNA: TGCGCCAGCAGCATAGGACAGGTGCAGGGTACGCAGTATTTT

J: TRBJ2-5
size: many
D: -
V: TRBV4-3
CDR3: CASSQETWGTRYF
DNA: TGCGCCAGCAGCCAAGAGACCTGGGGGACGCGGTACTTC

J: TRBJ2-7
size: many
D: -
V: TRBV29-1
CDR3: CSVEDLGFNEQYF
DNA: TGCAGCGTTGAAGATCTAGGGTTCAACGAGCAGTACTTC

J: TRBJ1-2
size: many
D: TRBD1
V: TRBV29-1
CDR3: CSVRDRGASYGYTF
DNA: TGCAGCGTTAGGGACAGGGGGGCCTCCTATGGCTACACCTTC

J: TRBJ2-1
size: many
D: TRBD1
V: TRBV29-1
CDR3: CSVATGRNSYNEQFF
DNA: TGCAGCGTTGCGACAGGGCGGAACTCCTACAATGAGCAGTTCTTC

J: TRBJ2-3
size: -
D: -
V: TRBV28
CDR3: CASSWPLYRDIPTDTQYF
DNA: TGTGCCAGCAGTTGGCCACTATACCGGGACATCCCAACAGATACGCAGTATTTT

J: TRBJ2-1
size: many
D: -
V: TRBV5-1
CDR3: CASSLVTAYNEQFF
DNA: TGCGCCAGCAGCTTGGTCACGGCATACAATGAGCAGTTCTTC

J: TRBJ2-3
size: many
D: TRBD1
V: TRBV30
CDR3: CAWSWDRSTDTQYF
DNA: TGTGCCTGGAGCTGGGACAGGTCGACAGATACGCAGTATTTT

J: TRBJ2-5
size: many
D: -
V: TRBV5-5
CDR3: CASSLVSGQTQYF
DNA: TGTGCCAGCAGCTTGGTTTCGGGGCAGACCCAGTACTTC

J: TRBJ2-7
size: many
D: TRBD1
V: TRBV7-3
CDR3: CASSQDRGGEQYF
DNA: TGTGCCAGCAGCCAGGACAGGGGGGGCGAGCAGTACTTC

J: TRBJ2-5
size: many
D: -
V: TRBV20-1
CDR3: CSAYSGSEDGETQYF
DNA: TGCAGTGCATACTCAGGGAGTGAGGATGGGGAGACCCAGTACTTC

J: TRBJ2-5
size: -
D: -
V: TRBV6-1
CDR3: CASSEWQGGWETQYF
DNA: TGTGCCAGCAGTGAATGGCAGGGGGGCTGGGAGACCCAGTACTTC

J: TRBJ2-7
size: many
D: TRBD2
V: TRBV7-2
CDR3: CASSLGRGAYEQYF
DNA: TGTGCCAGCAGCTTAGGACGGGGGGCCTACGAGCAGTACTTC

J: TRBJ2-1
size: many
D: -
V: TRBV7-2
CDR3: CASSLVSTQGGEQFF
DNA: TGTGCCAGCAGCTTAGTATCGACGCAGGGCGGTGAGCAGTTCTTC

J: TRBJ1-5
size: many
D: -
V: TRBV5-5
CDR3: CASSGGSPTQPQHF
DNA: TGTGCCAGCAGCGGCGGGTCTCCCACTCAGCCCCAGCATTTT

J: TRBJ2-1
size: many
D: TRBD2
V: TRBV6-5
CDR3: CASSYSSLAGVGVEQFF
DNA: TGTGCCAGCAGTTACTCCTCACTAGCGGGAGTGGGAGTTGAGCAGTTCTTC

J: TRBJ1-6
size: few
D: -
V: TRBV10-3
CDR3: CAISEKVQEPLHF
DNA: TGTGCCATCAGTGAGAAAGTACAGGAACCCCTCCACTTT

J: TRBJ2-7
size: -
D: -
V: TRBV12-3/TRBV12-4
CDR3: CASRNRADRQQYF
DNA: TGTGCCAGCAGAAACAGGGCGGATAGACAGCAGTACTTC

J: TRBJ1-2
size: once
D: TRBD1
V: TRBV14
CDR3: CASSQVETGVVFYGYTF
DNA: TGTGCCAGCAGCCAAGTGGAGACAGGGGTAGTGTTCTATGGCTACACCTTC

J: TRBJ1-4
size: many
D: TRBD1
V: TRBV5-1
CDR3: CASSPRTGATNEKLFF
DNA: TGCGCCAGCAGCCCTCGGACAGGAGCAACTAATGAAAAACTGTTTTTT

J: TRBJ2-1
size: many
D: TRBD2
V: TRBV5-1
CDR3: CASSVAGEHNEQFF
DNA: TGCGCCAGCAGCGTGGCGGGAGAGCACAATGAGCAGTTCTTC

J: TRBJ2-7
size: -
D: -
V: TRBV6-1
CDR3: CASSVVPTYEQYF
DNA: TGTGCCAGCAGTGTCGTACCGACCTACGAGCAGTACTTC

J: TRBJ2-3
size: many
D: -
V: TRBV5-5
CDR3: CASSFGTHTDTQYF
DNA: TGTGCCAGCAGCTTCGGGACACACACAGATACGCAGTATTTT

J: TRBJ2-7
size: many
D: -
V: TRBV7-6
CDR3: CASSLYAGPSSYEQYF
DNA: TGTGCCAGTAGCTTATATGCAGGCCCTAGCTCCTACGAGCAGTACTTC

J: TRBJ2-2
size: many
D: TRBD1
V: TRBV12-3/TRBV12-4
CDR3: CWGPGGTGELFF
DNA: TGTTGGGGGCCAGGGGGAACCGGGGAGCTGTTTTTT

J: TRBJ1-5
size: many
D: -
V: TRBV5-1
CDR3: CASSSDGSNQPQHF
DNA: TGCGCCAGCAGCTCGGACGGTAGCAATCAGCCCCAGCATTTT